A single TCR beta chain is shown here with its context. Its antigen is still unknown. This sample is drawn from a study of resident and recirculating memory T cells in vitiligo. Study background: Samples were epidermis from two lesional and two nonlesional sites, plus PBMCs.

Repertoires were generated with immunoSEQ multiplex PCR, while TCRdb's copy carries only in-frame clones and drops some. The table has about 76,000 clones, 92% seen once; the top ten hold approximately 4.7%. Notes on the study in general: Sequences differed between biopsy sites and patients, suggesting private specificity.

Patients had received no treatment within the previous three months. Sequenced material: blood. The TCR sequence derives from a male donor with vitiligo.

Here the CDR3 DNA reads TGTGCCAGCAGCTTTAATAGCAATCAGCCCCAGCATTTT. Translated: CASSFNSNQPQHF. The chain carries TRBV11-2 and TRBJ1-5; D is uncertain. Per the germline V gene, CDR1 is SGHAT and CDR2 is FQNNGV. Trimming shortened V by 3 bases and J by 0 bases, and 3 bases separated the two germline ends. The CDR3 extends over 13 amino acids.